This T cell receptor (beta chain) is from a study of neoadjuvant anti-PD-1 for oral cavity cancer. This sample's time point: after neoadjuvant nivolumab, at surgical resection. The repertoire was sequenced with immunoSEQ multiplex PCR; TCRdb's copy has only in-frame clones and lacks some. The table lists some 61,000 clones, 85% of them singletons. The material sequenced was PBMCs, taken after nivolumab (anti-PD-1) treatment. This TCR came from a person aged 40 to 85 with oral cavity squamous cell carcinoma.

The CDR3 DNA follows: TGTGCCAGCAGTTACTGGTCCGGACAGACGAACTATGGCTACACCTTC. Protein product: CASSYWSGQTNYGYTF. The chain joins TRBV6-5 to TRBJ1-2; the D gene is possibly TRBD1 (6 bases). V shed 1 base and J shed 2 bases, with 14 bases lying between them. Per germline, CDR1 MNHEY and CDR2 SVGAGI. CDR3 length equals 16 residues.